This T cell receptor beta chain derives from a study of T cells in Graves' hyperthyroidism and ophthalmopathy. Points from the study as a whole: A model using 13 V-J features told ophthalmopathy apart from stable hyperthyroidism. In the blood, most expanded thyroid clonotypes above 0.001 appeared as well.

Trimming at V came to 4 bases and at J to 0 bases, leaving 0 bases not matched to a gene. The CDR3 contains 15 residues. Per the germline V gene, CDR1 is MGHRA and CDR2 is YSYEKL. TCR beta CDR3 regions were amplified from RNA transcripts. The HTBI primer set was used in a first-round RT-PCR of the TCR CDR3. One entry per CDR3 protein, called by TCRdb with MiXCR from the multiplex PCR reads. The sample contains hundreds of thousands of distinct CDR3 sequences, 35% to 40% of which appear only once. This clonotype was counted between two and nine times. The antigen remains undetermined. The sequence was collected from a man in his late teens or twenties with Graves' hyperthyroidism. Sequencing was done on a sample of blood. The chain combines TRBV4-1 with TRBJ2-7, with 13 positions matching TRBD2. CDR3 loop: CASSRTSGGSYEQYF. The DNA of the CDR3 is TGCGCCAGCAGCCGGACTAGCGGGGGCTCCTACGAGCAGTACTTC.